This passage covers 31 T cell receptor beta chains from one sample sequenced in a study of early T cells in non-severe SARS-CoV-2 infection. TCRdb called the 5' RACE reads again in MiXCR, with one record for every CDR3 protein. The table lists about 31,000 distinct CDR3 sequences, 5.4% of them singletons, with 20% to 25% in the top ten. The sample taken for sequencing was whole blood. The receptors here all came from an adult who was a healthcare worker with PCR-confirmed SARS-CoV-2 infection or an uninfected control (not recorded which).

This clonotype occurred a few times. The V and J genes are TRBV7-6 and TRBJ2-7; TRBD1 is a possible D gene (6 bases). The V gene's germline CDR1 is SGHVS and CDR2 FNYEAQ. V was cut by 1 base and J by 1 base, with 8 bases left in between. CDR3 length: 14 residues. The CDR3 loop reads CASSLGGTSYEQYF. The DNA for the CDR3 is TGTGCCAGCAGCTTAGGAGGGACATCCTACGAGCAGTACTTC.

This clonotype was detected only a few times. This chain joins TRBV7-2 and TRBJ2-4, with 8 positions matching TRBD1. The CDR3 is 14 residues long. The V segment lost 4 bases and the J segment 4 bases; nucleotides outside the gene matches: 3. CDR1 is SGHTA, CDR2 FQGNSA, per germline. The CDR3 DNA follows: TGTGCCAGCAGCTCCCGACAGGGGAAAAACATTCAGTACTTC. Protein sequence: CASSSRQGKNIQYF. The full variable domain, with the rest looked up from reference TRBV7-2 and TRBJ2-4, is GAGVSQSPSNKVTEKGKDVELRCDPISGHTALYWYRQSLGQGLEFLIYFQGNSAPDKSGLPSDRFSAERTGGSVSTLTIQRTQQEDSAVYLCASSSRQGKNIQYFGAGTRLSVL.

This clonotype has more than one count but fewer than ten. The chain employs TRBV10-3 and TRBJ2-7; D may correspond to TRBD1 or TRBD2 (5 bases each). Germline V CDR1 and CDR2: ENHRY, SYGVKD. This CDR3 has 15 residues. Trimming cost V 8 bases and J 3 bases, with 20 bases left between them. The CDR3 DNA is TGTGCCATCGGTGCTCCCGGGACCCCCTTCTACGAGCAGTACTTC. It codes for CAIGAPGTPFYEQYF.

A few counts support this clonotype. This chain joins TRBV12-3 or TRBV12-4 and TRBJ1-2; D might be TRBD1 (6 bases). CDR3 length equals 17 residues. Trimming removed 7 bases from V and 2 bases from J, with 23 bases in between. DNA of the CDR3: TGTGCCAGCACCTCTGTCCCGGGGGCAGGGAGAAACTATGGCTACACCTTC. Amino acids: CASTSVPGAGRNYGYTF.

This clonotype has a count of ten or more. The chain is built from TRBV11-2 and TRBJ1-4; weak D call: TRBD1 (5 bases). Trimming removed 3 bases at V and 5 bases at J, with 10 bases between. CDR1 is SGHAT and CDR2 is FQNNGV in the germline V gene. This CDR3 region has 14 residues. CDR3 protein: CASSFDRLNEKLFF. Written as DNA, the CDR3 is TGTGCCAGCAGCTTCGACAGACTCAATGAAAAACTGTTTTTT.

This clonotype came up a few times. The rearrangement uses TRBV10-1 and TRBJ1-2; TRBD1 might be the D (5 bases). The CDR3 length is 16 residues. V lost 5 bases and J 4 bases, leaving 20 bases between the germline ends. Germline V gene lookup returns CDR1 WNHNN and CDR2 SYGVQD (reference sequence). The CDR3 region is CASSTLKLDISYGYTF. CDR3 DNA sequence: TGCGCCAGCAGTACCTTAAAGCTGGACATAAGCTATGGCTACACCTTC.

This clonotype was observed at least ten times. The chain couples TRBV10-3 to TRBJ2-3; TRBD2 agrees at 8 bases. The V gene end was trimmed by 6 bases and the J gene end by 1 base; junction bases not matched to a gene: 3. The CDR3 covers 14 residues. Germline CDR1 ENHRY, CDR2 SYGVKD. The DNA of the CDR3 is TGTGCCATCAGAAGTAGCGGGGGCACAGATACGCAGTATTTT. It is translated as CAIRSSGGTDTQYF.

Only a few counts were recorded for this clonotype. CDR3 amino acids: CASSLWGAGAKNIQYF. CDR3 sequence (DNA): TGTGCCAGCAGCCTCTGGGGGGCCGGAGCCAAAAACATTCAGTACTTC. This chain connects TRBV7-9 to TRBJ2-4, with D perhaps TRBD1 or TRBD2 (6 bases each). The germline V gene has CDR1 SEHNR and CDR2 FQNEAQ (reference sequence). This CDR3 is 16 amino acids long. Trimming removed 5 bases from V and 0 bases from J, with 14 bases in between.

This clonotype was seen repeatedly, ten times or more. CDR3 bases: TGTGCCAGCAGTGAAGCGCCAGGGTCCTACAATGAGCAGTTCTTC. Translation: CASSEAPGSYNEQFF. The chain links TRBV2 to TRBJ2-1; possible D gene TRBD1, 5 bases. Germline values: CDR1 SNHLY, CDR2 FYNNEI. This CDR3 region has 15 residues. V gave up 0 bases and J gave up 1 base, with 7 bases separating them.

In this sample, this clonotype turned up many times. This chain connects TRBV3-1 to TRBJ2-7; D unclear. V was cut by 4 bases and J by 4 bases, with 5 bases left in between. Germline-derived CDR1 and CDR2 are LGHDT and YNNKEL (reference sequence). The CDR3 is made up of 11 amino acids. The CDR3 sequence is CASSLEYEQYF. In nucleotides, the CDR3 is TGTGCCAGCAGCCTGGAATACGAGCAGTACTTC.

Ten or more counts support this clonotype. The rearrangement uses TRBV20-1 and TRBJ1-2; no definite D call. Trimming pared 5 bases from V and 9 bases from J, leaving 16 bases between. This CDR3 has 12 amino acids. In germline, CDR1 is DFQATT, CDR2 SNEGSKA (reference sequence). CDR3 sequence: CSAPRSGECYTF. The CDR3 region has the DNA TGCAGTGCTCCTAGGTCCGGGGAATGCTACACCTTC.

This clonotype has ten or more counts. The chain combines TRBV2 with TRBJ1-2; D remains ambiguous. V was cut by 4 bases and J by 5 bases, with 11 bases left in between. Germline-derived CDR1 and CDR2 are SNHLY and FYNNEI. This CDR3 has 13 amino acids. For the CDR3, the DNA is TGTGCCAGCAGTGGGGAAAGGATATATGGCTACACCTTC. Amino acid sequence: CASSGERIYGYTF. The entire variable domain, with the rest obtained from reference TRBV2 and TRBJ1-2, is as follows: EPEVTQTPSHQVTQMGQEVILRCVPISNHLYFYWYRQILGQKVEFLVSFYNNEISEKSEIFDDQFSVERPDGSNFTLKIRSTKLEDSAMYFCASSGERIYGYTFGSGTRLTVV.

This clonotype was found many times. The rearrangement links TRBV11-2 to TRBJ2-5; weak D call: TRBD2 (6 bases). This CDR3 spans 15 amino acids. Trimming removed 5 bases from V and 3 bases from J, with 16 bases in between. Looked up from germline, CDR1 is SGHAT and CDR2 is FQNNGV. The CDR3 reads CASSPRAGSKETQYF. The CDR3 DNA reads as TGTGCCAGCAGCCCCCGGGCGGGATCCAAAGAGACCCAGTACTTC. The full variable domain, completed using reference TRBV11-2 and TRBJ2-5, is EAGVAQSPRYKIIEKRQSVAFWCNPISGHATLYWYQQILGQGPKLLIQFQNNGVVDDSQLPKDRFSAERLKGVDSTLKIQPAKLEDSAVYLCASSPRAGSKETQYFGPGTRLLVL.

This clonotype was picked up many times. The V gene is TRBV6-1, the J gene TRBJ2-1; D remains ambiguous. V gave up 4 bases and J gave up 0 bases, with 7 bases separating them. Germline CDR1 reads MNHNS; CDR2 reads SASEGT. The CDR3 is 14 residues long. CDR3 loop: CASSAQSSYNEQFF. DNA of the CDR3: TGTGCCAGCAGTGCCCAGAGCTCCTACAATGAGCAGTTCTTC.

Many counts were recorded for this clonotype. The chain links TRBV11-2 to TRBJ2-5, with 12 bases fitting TRBD1. The length of the CDR3 is 16 residues. Germline CDR1 is SGHAT and CDR2 is FQNNGV. Trimming took 4 bases from V and 4 from J; bases not matched to a gene: 7. The CDR3 sequence is CASSWGQGAGRETQYF. The CDR3 region has the DNA TGTGCCAGCAGCTGGGGACAGGGGGCAGGAAGAGAGACCCAGTACTTC.

This clonotype was seen at least ten times. The chain is built from TRBV7-8 and TRBJ2-5; 7 bases are a match to TRBD2. This CDR3 spans 14 amino acids. Germline values: CDR1 SGHVS, CDR2 FQNEAQ. J lost 1 base, V lost 5 bases, and 4 bases had no gene match. CDR3 region: CASSPQRGQETQYF. CDR3 in DNA: TGTGCCAGCAGCCCACAGCGGGGCCAAGAGACCCAGTACTTC.

This clonotype was seen many times. This chain connects TRBV12-5 to TRBJ1-1, with D unresolved. The ends were cut back, 7 bases at V and 6 bases at J, with 15 bases in the middle. CDR1 is LGHNT and CDR2 is FRNRAP in the germline V gene. The CDR3 length is 13 residues. The DNA for the CDR3 is TGTGCTAGTGCCAGTAGGGTTCAGGCTGAAGCTTTCTTT. This translates into CASASRVQAEAFF.

As DNA, the CDR3 is TGTGCCAGCAGAGTAAGGAGTACTGGTTGGGCAGCAGATACGCAGTATTTT. Protein sequence: CASRVRSTGWAADTQYF. V is TRBV2 and J is TRBJ2-3; D is unresolved. CDR1 and CDR2 from the germline V gene are SNHLY and FYNNEI. V was shortened by 6 bases and J by 4 bases, with 23 bases between the two germline ends. The CDR3 totals 17 residues.

This clonotype was picked up many times. The chain has TRBV7-2 and TRBJ2-4, with D possibly called TRBD1 or TRBD2 (6 bases each). Germline V gives CDR1 SGHTA, CDR2 FQGNSA. V dropped 5 bases and J dropped 3 bases, with 26 bases sitting between them. There are 19 residues in the CDR3. The CDR3 protein is CASSHSTRGDPSGKNIQYF. As DNA, the CDR3 is TGTGCCAGCAGCCATTCCACAAGGGGGGACCCGTCAGGCAAAAACATTCAGTACTTC.

This clonotype was observed at least ten times. The chain employs TRBV7-9 and TRBJ2-7; the match to TRBD2 covers 8 bases. The CDR3 covers 15 residues. CDR1 is SEHNR and CDR2 is FQNEAQ in the germline V gene (reference sequence). V was clipped by 4 bases and J by 3 bases; unmatched bases: 8. The DNA for the CDR3 is TGTGCCAGCAGCTCCCCCGGGAGGGCCGACTACGAGCAGTACTTC. It is translated as CASSSPGRADYEQYF.

This clonotype occurred many times. V gene TRBV7-2 combines with J gene TRBJ2-7; no reliable D call. CDR1 and CDR2 (germline): SGHTA, FQGNSA. Trimming left V 0 bases short and J 4 bases short, with 7 bases between. This CDR3 has 13 amino acids. CDR3 bases: TGTGCCAGCAGCTTAGCCGCCGGGTACGAGCAGTACTTC. Its protein product is CASSLAAGYEQYF. Full variable domain (outside the CDR3, taken from reference TRBV7-2 and TRBJ2-7): GAGVSQSPSNKVTEKGKDVELRCDPISGHTALYWYRQSLGQGLEFLIYFQGNSAPDKSGLPSDRFSAERTGGSVSTLTIQRTQQEDSAVYLCASSLAAGYEQYFGPGTRLTVT.

In nucleotides, the CDR3 is TGTGCCAGCAGCACACAGGGATCCACTGAAGCTTTCTTT. This codes for CASSTQGSTEAFF. This chain connects TRBV9 to TRBJ1-1, with a possible D match to TRBD1 (6 bases). Trimming shortened V by 4 bases and J by 4 bases, and 11 bases separated the two germline ends. The CDR3 runs to 13 residues. Looked up from germline, CDR1 is SGDLS and CDR2 is YYNGEE.

As concerns this clonotype: It may be a read error: a sequence one base away is much more abundant. This chain uses TRBV19 with TRBJ2-2, with 10 bases lining up with TRBD2. The length of the CDR3 is 13 residues. The ends lost 9 bases at V and 7 bases at J; junction bases unmatched: 5. The V gene's germline CDR1 is LNHDA and CDR2 SQIVND (reference sequence). The CDR3 is CARSGRASGELFF. The CDR3 bases are TGTGCCAGAAGCGGGAGGGCCAGCGGGGAGCTGTTTTTT.

In nucleotides, the CDR3 is TGTGCCAGCAGCCGACAGGGGCGGGAGACCCAGTACTTC. It yields the protein CASSRQGRETQYF. The rearrangement links TRBV6-6 to TRBJ2-5, with 8 bases lining up with TRBD1. This CDR3 region has 13 residues. J was trimmed by 5 bases and V by 6 bases; bases with no gene match: 5. Germline CDR1 and CDR2: MNHNY and SVGAGI (reference sequence).

This clonotype was counted many times. The V and J genes are TRBV20-1 and TRBJ2-3, with 7 bases that match TRBD1. The germline V gene encodes CDR1 DFQATT and CDR2 SNEGSKA (reference sequence). The CDR3 loop spans 13 amino acids. The CDR3 region is CSWGLTGTDTQYF. CDR3 nucleotides: TGCAGCTGGGGCCTGACAGGGACAGATACGCAGTATTTT.

V gene TRBV9 combines with J gene TRBJ2-1, with D possibly TRBD1 on 5 matching bases. Trimming took 7 bases from V and 5 from J, leaving 25 bases between them. CDR3 length: 17 residues. Germline V gives CDR1 SGDLS, CDR2 YYNGEE. The CDR3 DNA reads TGTGCCAGCGGACGTCCGAAGGGGATGCGGCGAGACAATGAGCAGTTCTTC. Amino acids: CASGRPKGMRRDNEQFF. The complete variable domain, with remaining parts taken from reference TRBV9 and TRBJ2-1, reads DSGVTQTPKHLITATGQRVTLRCSPRSGDLSVYWYQQSLDQGLQFLIQYYNGEERAKGNILERFSAQQFPDLHSELNLSSLELGDSALYFCASGRPKGMRRDNEQFFGPGTRLTVL.

This clonotype was recorded at least ten times. The V and J genes are TRBV11-2 and TRBJ1-1; maybe TRBD1 (5 bases). The V gene lost 1 base and the J gene lost 5 bases, with 20 bases spanning the gap. The CDR3 runs to 17 residues. In germline, CDR1 is SGHAT, CDR2 FQNNGV. The CDR3, as DNA: TGTGCCAGCAGCTTAGTTGGGGAGGGACGGAGAGTGACTGAAGCTTTCTTT. Its protein is CASSLVGEGRRVTEAFF. The full variable domain, its missing parts supplied by reference TRBV11-2 and TRBJ1-1, is EAGVAQSPRYKIIEKRQSVAFWCNPISGHATLYWYQQILGQGPKLLIQFQNNGVVDDSQLPKDRFSAERLKGVDSTLKIQPAKLEDSAVYLCASSLVGEGRRVTEAFFGQGTRLTVV.

This clonotype appeared many times. The chain links TRBV6-1 to TRBJ1-1; the D is unclear. Germline CDR1 reads MNHNS; CDR2 reads SASEGT. CDR3 size: 13 residues. Trimming shortened V by 4 bases and J by 0 bases, and 6 bases separated the two germline ends. Written as DNA, the CDR3 is TGTGCCAGCAGTGGCCAGATGAACACTGAAGCTTTCTTT. Translation gives CASSGQMNTEAFF.

The sample holds a few counts of this clonotype. The gene calls are TRBV19 and TRBJ2-4, with D perhaps TRBD2 (6 bases). The germline V and J ends were trimmed by 5 bases and 7 bases, with 21 bases remaining between them. This CDR3 has 16 residues. Per the germline V gene, CDR1 is LNHDA and CDR2 is SQIVND (reference sequence). CDR3: CASSDGALRDVNIQYF. The CDR3, as DNA: TGTGCCAGTAGTGATGGGGCTTTGCGGGATGTGAACATTCAGTACTTC.

In this sample, this clonotype turned up many times. The rearrangement joins TRBV12-3 or TRBV12-4 to TRBJ2-7, with 8 positions matching TRBD1. V shed 0 bases and J 3 bases; nucleotides not matched to a gene: 1. The CDR3 consists of 14 residues. The CDR3 loop reads CASSLARGHYEQYF. CDR3 sequence (DNA): TGTGCCAGCAGTTTAGCCAGGGGGCACTACGAGCAGTACTTC.

In this sample, this clonotype turned up many times. The rearrangement joins TRBV7-2 to TRBJ1-4; the D is unclear. The CDR3 has 14 amino acids. Trimming took off 2 bases at V and 7 bases at J, with 11 bases between the two ends. The germline V gene encodes CDR1 SGHTA and CDR2 FQGNSA. CDR3 region: CASSLLGIGEKLFF. As DNA, the CDR3 is TGTGCCAGCAGCTTACTGGGGATTGGTGAAAAACTGTTTTTT.